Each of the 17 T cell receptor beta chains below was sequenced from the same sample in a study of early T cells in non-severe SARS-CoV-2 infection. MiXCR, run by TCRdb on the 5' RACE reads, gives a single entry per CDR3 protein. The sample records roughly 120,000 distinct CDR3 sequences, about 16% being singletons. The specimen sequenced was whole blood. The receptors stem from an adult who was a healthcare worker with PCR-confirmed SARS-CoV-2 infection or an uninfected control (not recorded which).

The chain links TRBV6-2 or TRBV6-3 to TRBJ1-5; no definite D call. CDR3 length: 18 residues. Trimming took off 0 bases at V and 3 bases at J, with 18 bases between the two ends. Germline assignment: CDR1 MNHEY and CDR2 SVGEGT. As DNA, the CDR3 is TGTGCCAGCAGTTACTCGAGGGTTACACCAAGGGTCAATCAGCCCCAGCATTTT. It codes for CASSYSRVTPRVNQPQHF.

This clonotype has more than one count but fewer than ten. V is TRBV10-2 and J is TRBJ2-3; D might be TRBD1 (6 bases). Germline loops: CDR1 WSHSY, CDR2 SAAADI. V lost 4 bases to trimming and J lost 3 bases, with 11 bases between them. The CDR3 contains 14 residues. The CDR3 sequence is CASSGQGWTDTQYF. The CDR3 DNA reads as TGCGCCAGCAGTGGTCAGGGGTGGACAGATACGCAGTATTTT.

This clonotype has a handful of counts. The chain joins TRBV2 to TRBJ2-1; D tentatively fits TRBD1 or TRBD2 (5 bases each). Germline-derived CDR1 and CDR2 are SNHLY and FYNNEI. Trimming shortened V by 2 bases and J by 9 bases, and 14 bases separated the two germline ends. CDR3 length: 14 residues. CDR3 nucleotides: TGTGCCAGCAGTGAATGGTCGGGGCACGGTGAGCAGTTCTTC. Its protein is CASSEWSGHGEQFF.

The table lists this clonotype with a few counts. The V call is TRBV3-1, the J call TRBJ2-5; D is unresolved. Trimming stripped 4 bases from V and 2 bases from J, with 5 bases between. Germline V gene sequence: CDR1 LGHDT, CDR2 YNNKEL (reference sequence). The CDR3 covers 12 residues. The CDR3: CASSPFQETQYF. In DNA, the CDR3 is TGTGCCAGCAGCCCATTTCAAGAGACCCAGTACTTC.

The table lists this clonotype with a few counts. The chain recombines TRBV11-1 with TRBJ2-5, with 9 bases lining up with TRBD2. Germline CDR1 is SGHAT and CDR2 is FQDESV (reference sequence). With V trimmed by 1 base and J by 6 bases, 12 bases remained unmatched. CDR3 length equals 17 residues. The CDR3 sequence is CASSLGPSGATGKTQYF. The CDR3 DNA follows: TGTGCCAGCAGCTTAGGTCCTAGCGGGGCCACGGGAAAGACCCAGTACTTC.

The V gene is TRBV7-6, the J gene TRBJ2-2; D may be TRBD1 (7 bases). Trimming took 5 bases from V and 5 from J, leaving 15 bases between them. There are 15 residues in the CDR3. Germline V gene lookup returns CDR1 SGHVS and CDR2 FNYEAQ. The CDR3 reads CASSQEQGRTGELFF. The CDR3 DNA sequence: TGTGCCAGCAGCCAAGAACAGGGGAGGACCGGGGAGCTGTTTTTT.

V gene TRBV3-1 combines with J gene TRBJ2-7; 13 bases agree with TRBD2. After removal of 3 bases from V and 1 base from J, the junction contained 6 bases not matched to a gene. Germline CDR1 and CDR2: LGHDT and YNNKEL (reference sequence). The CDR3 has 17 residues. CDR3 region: CASSQSGLAGVSYEQYF. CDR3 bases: TGTGCCAGCAGCCAGTCTGGACTAGCGGGGGTTTCCTACGAGCAGTACTTC.

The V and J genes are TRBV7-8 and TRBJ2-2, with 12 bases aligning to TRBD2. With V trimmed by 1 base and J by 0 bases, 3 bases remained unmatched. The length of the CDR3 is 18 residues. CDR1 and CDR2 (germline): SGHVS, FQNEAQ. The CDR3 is CASSLGTSGDANTGELFF. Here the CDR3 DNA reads TGTGCCAGCAGCTTAGGGACTAGCGGGGACGCGAACACCGGGGAGCTGTTTTTT. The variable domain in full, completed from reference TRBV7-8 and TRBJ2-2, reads GAGVSQSPRYKVAKRGQDVALRCDPISGHVSLFWYQQALGQGPEFLTYFQNEAQLDKSGLPSDRFFAERPEGSVSTLKIQRTQQEDSAVYLCASSLGTSGDANTGELFFGEGSRLTVL.

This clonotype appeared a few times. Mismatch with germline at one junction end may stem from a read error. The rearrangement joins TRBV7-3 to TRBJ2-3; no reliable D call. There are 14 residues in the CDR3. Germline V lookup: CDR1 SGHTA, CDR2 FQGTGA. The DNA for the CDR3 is TGTGCCAGCAGCATAACGGGCCCCCGAGATACGCAGTATTTT. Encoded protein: CASSITGPRDTQYF.

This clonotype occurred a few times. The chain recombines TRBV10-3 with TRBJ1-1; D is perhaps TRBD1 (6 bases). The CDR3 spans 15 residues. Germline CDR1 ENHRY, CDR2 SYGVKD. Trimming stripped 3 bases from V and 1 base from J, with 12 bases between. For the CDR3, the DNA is TGTGCCATCAGTGACCCGACAGGAGAGAACACTGAAGCTTTCTTT. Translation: CAISDPTGENTEAFF.

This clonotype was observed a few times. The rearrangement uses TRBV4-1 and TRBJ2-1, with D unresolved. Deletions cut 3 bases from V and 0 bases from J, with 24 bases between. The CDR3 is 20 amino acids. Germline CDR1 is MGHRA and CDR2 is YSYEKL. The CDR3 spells CASSHQPKKGPSSSYNEQFF. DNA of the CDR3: TGCGCCAGCAGCCACCAACCGAAAAAAGGGCCTTCTAGCTCCTACAATGAGCAGTTCTTC.

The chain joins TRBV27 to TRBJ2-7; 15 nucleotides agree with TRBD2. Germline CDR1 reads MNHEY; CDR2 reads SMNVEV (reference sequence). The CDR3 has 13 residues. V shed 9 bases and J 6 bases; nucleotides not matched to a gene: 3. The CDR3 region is CASRTSGGGEQYF. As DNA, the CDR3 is TGTGCCAGTCGGACTAGCGGGGGGGGCGAGCAGTACTTC.

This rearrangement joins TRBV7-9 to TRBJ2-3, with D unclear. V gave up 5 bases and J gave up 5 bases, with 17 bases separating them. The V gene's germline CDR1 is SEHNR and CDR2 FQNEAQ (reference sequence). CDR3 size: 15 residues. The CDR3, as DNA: TGTGCCAGCAGCCGCGTACAAGGGTGGGAAGATACGCAGTATTTT. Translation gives CASSRVQGWEDTQYF.

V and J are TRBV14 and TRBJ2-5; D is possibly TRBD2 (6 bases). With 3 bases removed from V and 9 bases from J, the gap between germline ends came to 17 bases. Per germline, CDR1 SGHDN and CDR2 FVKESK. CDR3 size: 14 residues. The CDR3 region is CASSHRLADPPQYF. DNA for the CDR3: TGTGCCAGCAGCCATAGATTAGCGGACCCTCCCCAGTACTTC.

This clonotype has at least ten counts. CDR3 DNA sequence: TGTGCCAGCAGCTTAGACGCATCGGGGGCGGGTACAGATACGCAGTATTTT. Translating it yields CASSLDASGAGTDTQYF. The chain uses TRBV7-9 and TRBJ2-3; D may match TRBD1 or TRBD2 (6 bases each). Trimming removed 1 base from V and 3 bases from J, with 17 bases in between. Germline V gene lookup returns CDR1 SEHNR and CDR2 FQNEAQ (reference sequence). This CDR3 contains 17 residues.

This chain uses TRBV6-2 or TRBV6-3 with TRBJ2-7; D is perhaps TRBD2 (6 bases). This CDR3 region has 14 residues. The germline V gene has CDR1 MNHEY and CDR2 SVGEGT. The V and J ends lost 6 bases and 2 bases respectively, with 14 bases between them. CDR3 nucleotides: TGTGCCAGCAGACCCCCGGGACTTCCCTACGAGCAGTACTTC. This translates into CASRPPGLPYEQYF.

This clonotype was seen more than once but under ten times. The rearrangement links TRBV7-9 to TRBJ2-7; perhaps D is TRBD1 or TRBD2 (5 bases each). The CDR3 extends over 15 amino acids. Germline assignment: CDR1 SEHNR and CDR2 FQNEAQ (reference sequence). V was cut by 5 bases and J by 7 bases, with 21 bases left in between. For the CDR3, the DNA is TGTGCCAGCAGCCCCCACCGGGACCGTCTGGGAGAGCAGTACTTC. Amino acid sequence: CASSPHRDRLGEQYF.